The source of this TCR beta chain is a study of T-cell memory formation after mild COVID-19. TCRdb re-derived calls from the 5' RACE reads in MiXCR, one entry per CDR3 protein. The table lists 350,000 to 500,000 distinct CDR3 sequences, 23% of them singletons. Germline assignment: CDR1 SGHRS and CDR2 YFSETQ. The V gene lost 3 bases and the J gene lost 0 bases, with 20 bases spanning the gap. This CDR3 comprises 18 residues. The origin of this receptor is an adult woman who had mild COVID-19 (a few samples of this study predate the infection). Cell type and time point are not known. Sample: PBMCs or a T cell subset sorted from them (not recorded which). This chain uses TRBV5-1 with TRBJ2-3; D might be TRBD1 (6 bases). CDR3 protein: CASSSRDTSPSSTDTQYF. CDR3 DNA sequence: TGCGCCAGCAGCTCGAGGGACACCTCCCCTTCTAGCACAGATACGCAGTATTTT.